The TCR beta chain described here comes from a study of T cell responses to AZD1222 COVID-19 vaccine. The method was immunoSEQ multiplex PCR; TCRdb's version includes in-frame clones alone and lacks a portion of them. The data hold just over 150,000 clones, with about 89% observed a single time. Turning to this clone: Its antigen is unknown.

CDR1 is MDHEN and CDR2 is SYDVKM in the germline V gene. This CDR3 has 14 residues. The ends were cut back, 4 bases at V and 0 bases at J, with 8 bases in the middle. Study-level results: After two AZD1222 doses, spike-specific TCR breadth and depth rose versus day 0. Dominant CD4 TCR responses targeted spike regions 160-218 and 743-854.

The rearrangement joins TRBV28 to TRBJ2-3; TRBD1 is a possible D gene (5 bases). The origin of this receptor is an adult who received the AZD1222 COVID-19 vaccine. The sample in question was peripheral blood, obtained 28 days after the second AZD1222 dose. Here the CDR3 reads CASSWGGSTDTQYF. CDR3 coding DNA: TGTGCCAGCAGTTGGGGCGGAAGCACAGATACGCAGTATTTT.